Listed below are T cell receptor beta chains from one sample, sequenced in a study of vaccination and CD4 T cells after COVID-19. Their specific antigens are unknown. Each CDR3 protein gets one entry after TCRdb re-called the PCR reads with MiXCR. The table includes 6,000 to 9,500 distinct CDR3 sequences, around 53% detected once. Sequenced material: CD4+ T cells from blood, cultured in vitro. The source is a human donor in good health. Both conserved end residues are part of each CDR3. The order of the fields is V gene, J gene, clone size, D gene, CDR3 protein, CDR3 DNA. D genes are given only for firm matches. Some rows mark clone size as missing; the rest say once, few, many or name a class of expanded clone.

>TRBV30|TRBJ1-2|.|.
CAWSSPYGYTF
TGTGCCTGGAGTTCCCCCTATGGCTACACCTTC
>TRBV6-2/TRBV6-3|TRBJ1-2|.|TRBD1
CASRPQGADYGYTF
TGTGCCAGCCGACCCCAGGGGGCTGACTATGGCTACACCTTC
>TRBV6-5|TRBJ1-2|.|.
CASSYADSYGYTF
TGTGCCAGCAGTTACGCCGACAGTTACGGCTACACCTTC
>TRBV7-2|TRBJ2-7|.|.
CASSAQLDYEQYF
TGTGCCAGCAGCGCTCAACTAGACTACGAGCAGTACTTC
>TRBV2|TRBJ1-3|.|.
CASSATGSGNTIYF
TGTGCCAGCAGTGCAACTGGGAGTGGAAACACCATATATTTT
>TRBV4-3|TRBJ2-1|.|.
CASSQGRRGLGVGSYNEQFF
TGCGCCAGCAGCCAAGGGAGGAGGGGGCTCGGGGTGGGCTCCTACAATGAGCAGTTCTTC
>TRBV4-1|TRBJ2-7|.|TRBD1
CASSQDNQGALEQYF
TGCGCCAGCAGCCAAGATAATCAGGGGGCGCTTGAGCAGTACTTC
>TRBV28|TRBJ1-5|once|.
CASSLTHQPQHF
TGTGCCAGCAGTTTAACGCATCAGCCCCAGCATTTT
>TRBV6-2/TRBV6-3|TRBJ1-2|few|.
CASNQGRSYTF
TGTGCCAGCAATCAGGGCAGGAGCTACACCTTC
>TRBV20-1|TRBJ1-2|once|.
CSARGSTDGYTF
TGCAGTGCTAGGGGGTCCACGGATGGCTACACCTTC
>TRBV7-8|TRBJ2-1|.|TRBD2
CASSQRLAGDEDEQFF
TGTGCCAGCAGCCAAAGACTAGCTGGGGACGAGGATGAGCAGTTCTTC
>TRBV12-3/TRBV12-4|TRBJ1-5|.|.
CASSWEGLSGNQPQHF
TGTGCCAGCAGTTGGGAGGGGCTATCAGGCAATCAGCCCCAGCATTTT
>TRBV15|TRBJ2-1|.|TRBD2
CATLSLSGRNPNEQFF
TGTGCCACCCTATCGCTTAGCGGGAGGAACCCCAATGAGCAGTTCTTC
>TRBV5-4|TRBJ2-2|.|TRBD2
CASSPIAGGATGELFF
TGTGCCAGCAGCCCTATTGCGGGAGGGGCCACCGGGGAGCTGTTTTTT
>TRBV5-1|TRBJ1-6|once|.
CASSWTGNSPLHF
TGCGCCAGCAGTTGGACGGGGAATTCACCCCTCCACTTT
>TRBV6-2/TRBV6-3|TRBJ1-3|few|.
CASGTWVDPGNTIYF
TGTGCCAGCGGGACGTGGGTCGATCCTGGAAACACCATATATTTT